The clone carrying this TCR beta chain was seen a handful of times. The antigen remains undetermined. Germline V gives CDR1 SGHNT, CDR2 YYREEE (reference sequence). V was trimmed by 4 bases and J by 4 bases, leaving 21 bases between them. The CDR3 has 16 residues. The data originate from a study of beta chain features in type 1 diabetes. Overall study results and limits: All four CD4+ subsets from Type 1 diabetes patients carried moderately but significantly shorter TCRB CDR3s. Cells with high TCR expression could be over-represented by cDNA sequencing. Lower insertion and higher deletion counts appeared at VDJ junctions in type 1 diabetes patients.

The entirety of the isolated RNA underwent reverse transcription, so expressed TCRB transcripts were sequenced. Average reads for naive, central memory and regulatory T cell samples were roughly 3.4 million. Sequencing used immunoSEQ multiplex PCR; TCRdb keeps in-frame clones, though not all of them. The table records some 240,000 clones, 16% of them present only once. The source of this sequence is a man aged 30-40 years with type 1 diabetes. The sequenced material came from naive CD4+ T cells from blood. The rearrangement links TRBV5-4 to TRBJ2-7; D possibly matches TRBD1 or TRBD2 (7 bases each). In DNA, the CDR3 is TGTGCCAGCAGCCCGGGCCCAACAGGGGAGGGGTACGAGCAGTACTTC. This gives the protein CASSPGPTGEGYEQYF.